This entry describes one T cell receptor beta chain. This entry belongs to a study of regulatory T cells in long-lasting Graves disease. iRepertoire HTBI primers and Arm-PCR of CDR3 regions built TCR beta libraries. Per the study methods: Segment identification across samples yielded 60 or so TRBV and about 13 TRBJ segments. In TCRdb, the multiplex PCR reads were re-called with MiXCR into one record per CDR3 protein. These V and J calls rely on TCRdb rather than the paper's analysis. The sample consists of 360,000 or so distinct CDR3 sequences, roughly 10% of them appearing once. Time point reported: newly diagnosed GD, antithyroid drugs for less than 3 months. Scientists built the TCR library using RNA that was extracted from PBMCs. The CDR3 has 16 amino acids. Germline V CDR1 and CDR2: KGHSH, LQKENI. After removal of 0 bases from V and 4 bases from J, the junction contained 6 bases not matched to a gene.

The same sample was also used in a study of T cells in Graves' hyperthyroidism and ophthalmopathy. That work contributes: Clinicians diagnosed patients from clinical symptoms, serum thyroxine and TRAb, thyroid ultrasound and orbital computed tomography.

The chain joins TRBV18 to TRBJ2-7; 10 nucleotides line up with TRBD1. This receptor was obtained from a woman aged 18-29 years with Graves disease. Material: peripheral blood mononuclear cells (PBMCs), obtained at new diagnosis, from a patient treated with antithyroid drugs. The CDR3 sequence is CASSPPGQGKGYEQYF. The CDR3 coding sequence is TGTGCCAGCTCACCACCGGGACAGGGGAAAGGGTACGAGCAGTACTTC.